Listed here is a single TCR beta chain. TCRdb redid the calling of the 5' RACE reads with MiXCR, one entry per CDR3 protein. The profile shows about 430,000 distinct CDR3 sequences, roughly 24% of them singletons. This sample stems from a study of T-cell memory formation after mild COVID-19. V was shortened by 8 bases and J by 4 bases, with 8 bases between the two germline ends. From germline, CDR1 is MNHEY and CDR2 SVGAGI. The CDR3 has 11 amino acids. Sequences were obtained from PBMCs or a T cell subset sorted from them (not recorded which). The sequence was collected from an adult woman who had mild COVID-19 (a few samples of this study predate the infection). Cell type and time point are not known. The genes are TRBV6-5 and TRBJ1-2, with no clear D. CDR3 sequence: CASSNAYGYTF. The CDR3 coding sequence is TGTGCCAGCTCTAATGCCTATGGCTACACCTTC.